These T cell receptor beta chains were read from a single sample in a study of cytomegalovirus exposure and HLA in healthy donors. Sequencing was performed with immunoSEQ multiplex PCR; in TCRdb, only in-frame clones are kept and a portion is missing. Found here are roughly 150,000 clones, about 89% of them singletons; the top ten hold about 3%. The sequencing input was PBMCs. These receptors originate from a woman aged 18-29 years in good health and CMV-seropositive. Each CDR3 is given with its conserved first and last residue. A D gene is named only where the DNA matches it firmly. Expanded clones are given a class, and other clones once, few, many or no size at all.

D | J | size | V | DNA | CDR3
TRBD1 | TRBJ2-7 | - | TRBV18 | TGTGCCAGCTCACCCCGGACAGGGGCCTACGAGCAGTACTTC | CASSPRTGAYEQYF
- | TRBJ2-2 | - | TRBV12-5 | TGTGCTAGTGGTTTGGTAGCGGGACATTACACCGGGGAGCTGTTTTTT | CASGLVAGHYTGELFF
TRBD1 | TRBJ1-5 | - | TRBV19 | TGTGCCACCCAAGAGGACAGGGGGCGCCTTTATAGCAATCAGCCCCAGCATTTT | CATQEDRGRLYSNQPQHF
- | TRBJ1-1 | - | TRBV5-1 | TGCGCCAGCAGCTTTAAAGGGGGAAGCACTGAAGCTTTCTTT | CASSFKGGSTEAFF
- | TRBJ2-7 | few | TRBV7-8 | TGTGCCAGCAGCTCCTTGGGGGAGGAGGCCTACGAGCAGTACTTC | CASSSLGEEAYEQYF
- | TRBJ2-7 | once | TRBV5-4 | TGTGCCAGCAGCTTGGATCGGAGATCCTACGAGCAGTACTTC | CASSLDRRSYEQYF
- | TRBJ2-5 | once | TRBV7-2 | TGTGCCAGCAGCCGTCCTATCCCGGAGACCCAGTACTTC | CASSRPIPETQYF
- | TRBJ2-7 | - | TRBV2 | TGTGCCAGCAGCCCACCCATGGGCCGAGTATCGTACTTC | CASSPPMGRVSYF
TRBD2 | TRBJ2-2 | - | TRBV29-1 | TGCAGCGTTGGGGAGGGTATCGGGGAGCTGTTTTTT | CSVGEGIGELFF
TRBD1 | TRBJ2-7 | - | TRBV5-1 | TGCGCCAGTAGCTTCCCGGGACAGGGGGTGGAAGAGCAGTACTTC | CASSFPGQGVEEQYF
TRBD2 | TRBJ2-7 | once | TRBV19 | TGTGCCAGTCGGACTAGCGGGAGGGAGCAGTACTTC | CASRTSGREQYF
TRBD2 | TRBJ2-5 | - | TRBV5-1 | TGCGCCAGCAGCCCGAGGACTAGCGGGAATAAGTACCAAGAGACCCAGTACTTC | CASSPRTSGNKYQETQYF
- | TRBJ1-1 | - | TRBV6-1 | TGTGCCAGCAGTGACAGTAACATGAACACTGAAGCTTTCTTT | CASSDSNMNTEAFF
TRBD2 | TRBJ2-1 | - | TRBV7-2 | TGTGCCAGCAGCCCTAGCGGAGCCCCCAATGAGCAGTTCTTC | CASSPSGAPNEQFF
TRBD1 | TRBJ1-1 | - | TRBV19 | TGTGCCAGTACCATTCCGGGGACAGGAGGCGCTGAAGCTTTCTTT | CASTIPGTGGAEAFF
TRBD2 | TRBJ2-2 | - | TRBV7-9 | TGTGCCAGCAGCCGAGCTAGCGGGAGTTCTTTCAGCGGGGAGCTGTTTTTT | CASSRASGSSFSGELFF
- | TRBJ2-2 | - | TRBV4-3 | TGCGCCAGCAGCCAAGGCGGAGGGGGGGGCGGGGAGCTGTTTTTT | CASSQGGGGGGELFF
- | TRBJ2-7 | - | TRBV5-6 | TGTGAGAGATCCCAATTCTCCTACGAGCAGTACTTC | CERSQFSYEQYF
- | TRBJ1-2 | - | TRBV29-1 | TGCAGCGCCTTAACGGAGGGAGGGGCCCGCCAACGTCGCTATGGCTACACCTTC | CSALTEGGARQRRYGYTF
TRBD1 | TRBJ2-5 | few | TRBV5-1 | TGCGCCAGCAGCGTACAGGGGAAGACCCAAGAGACCCAGTACTTC | CASSVQGKTQETQYF
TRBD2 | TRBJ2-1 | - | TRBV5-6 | TGTGCCAGCAGCTTGGAGGTAGCGGGAGTCAATGAGCAGTTCTTC | CASSLEVAGVNEQFF
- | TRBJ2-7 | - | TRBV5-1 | TGCGCCAGCAGCTTGGTTACAGGCGGCACCTACGAGCAGTACTTC | CASSLVTGGTYEQYF
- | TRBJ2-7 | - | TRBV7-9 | TGTGCCAGCAGCTTGACAGTCACTAACTCCTACGAGCAGTACTTC | CASSLTVTNSYEQYF
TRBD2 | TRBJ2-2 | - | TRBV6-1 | TGTGCCAGCACAACTAGCGGGAGGGCGAACGGGGAGCTGTTTTTT | CASTTSGRANGELFF
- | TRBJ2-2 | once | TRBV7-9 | TGTGCCAGCAGCTTAGGAGGGTCCGGGGAGCTGTTTTTT | CASSLGGSGELFF
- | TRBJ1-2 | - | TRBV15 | TGTGCCACCAGCAGAGACCCCCAGGGGACCTCCGGCGGCTACACCTTC | CATSRDPQGTSGGYTF
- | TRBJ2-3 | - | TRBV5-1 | TGCGCCAGCAGCTTGCCGGGAGAAGCAGATACGCAGTATTTT | CASSLPGEADTQYF
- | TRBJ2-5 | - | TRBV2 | TGTGCCAGCAGTCGTGAAGAGACCCAGTACTTC | CASSREETQYF
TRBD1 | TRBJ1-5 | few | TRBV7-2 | TGTGCCAGCGCACGCGCCGGGACAGGATATCAGCCCCAGCATTTT | CASARAGTGYQPQHF
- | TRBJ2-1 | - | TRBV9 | TGTGCCAGCAGCGTAGAAAGCGTATCCTACAATGAGCAGTTCTTC | CASSVESVSYNEQFF
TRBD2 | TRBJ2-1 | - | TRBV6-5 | TGTGCCAGCAGTTTTAGCGGGAGCGATCAGCAGTTCTTC | CASSFSGSDQQFF
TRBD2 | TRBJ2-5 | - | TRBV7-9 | TGTGCCAGCAGCTTTTTCTACTCGCGGGAGGTGACGGAGACCCAGTACTTC | CASSFFYSREVTETQYF
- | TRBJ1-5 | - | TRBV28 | TGTGCCAGCAGTTTAGTCGGTCAGCCCCAGCATTTT | CASSLVGQPQHF
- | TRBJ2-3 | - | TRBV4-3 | TGCGCCAGCAGCCAAGATCGGGAAGGATCCCCAAATACGCAGTATTTT | CASSQDREGSPNTQYF
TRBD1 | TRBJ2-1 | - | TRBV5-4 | TGTGCCAGCAGCAGGGGACAGGGGGCGCGCAATGAGCAGTTCTTC | CASSRGQGARNEQFF